This T cell receptor (beta chain) originates from a study of blood T cell repertoires in COVID-19. Looking at the study overall: In each case, the material was cDNA or gDNA derived from T cells, B-cell-depleted T cells, or PBMCs.

The ends lost 2 bases at V and 4 bases at J; junction bases unmatched: 4. The CDR3 is 16 residues long. CDR1 and CDR2 (germline): MDHEN, SYDVKM. Original processing notes: Amplifying reference gene primers gave estimates of nucleated cell counts. This table comes from immunoSEQ multiplex PCR, and its TCRdb copy is limited to in-frame clones, with some not included. The V and J calls and clone size were taken over from that table, and D and trimming were inferred from the DNA. The sample lists about 79,000 clones; about 89% were seen once. The clonotype originates from a man in his 70s with active or convalescent COVID-19. The sequenced material came from peripheral blood. This chain joins TRBV28 and TRBJ1-6; 8 bases match TRBD1. The CDR3 is CASSLIGDRYNSPLHF. In DNA form, the CDR3 reads TGTGCCAGCAGTTTAATAGGGGACAGGTATAATTCACCCCTCCACTTT.